Listed here are 30 T cell receptor beta chains from one sample, sequenced in a study of cytomegalovirus exposure and HLA in healthy donors. Both 60 Vbeta primers and 13 Jbeta primers went into the PCR. The protocol was immunoSEQ multiplex PCR, while the TCRdb copy is restricted to in-frame clones and leaves out a portion. The data show 110,000 to 150,000 clones, with about 75% seen just once and 3.9% held by the top ten. The sequenced sample was PBMCs. The receptors derive from a young man in good health and CMV-seronegative.

This chain joins TRBV19 and TRBJ2-7; 7 bases are a match to TRBD1. This CDR3 has 13 amino acids. The V gene end was trimmed by 5 bases and the J gene end by 5 bases; junction bases not matched to a gene: 6. CDR1 is LNHDA, CDR2 SQIVND, per germline (reference sequence). The CDR3 sequence: CASSQGVVDEQYF. In nucleotides, the CDR3 is TGTGCCAGTAGTCAGGGGGTAGTGGACGAGCAGTACTTC. Full variable domain (outside the CDR3, taken from reference TRBV19 and TRBJ2-7): DGGITQSPKYLFRKEGQNVTLSCEQNLNHDAMYWYRQDPGQGLRLIYYSQIVNDFQKGDIAEGYSVSREKKESFPLTVTSAQKNPTAFYLCASSQGVVDEQYFGPGTRLTVT.

This chain uses TRBV18 with TRBJ2-1, with D perhaps TRBD1 (5 bases). V lost 3 bases, J lost 1 base, and 16 bases lay in between. Germline values: CDR1 KGHSH, CDR2 LQKENI. This CDR3 comprises 17 residues. The CDR3 loop reads CASSPLDVAGSYNEQFF. In DNA, the CDR3 is TGTGCCAGCTCACCCCTAGACGTCGCAGGGTCCTACAATGAGCAGTTCTTC.

The chain has TRBV19 and TRBJ2-3, with D possibly being TRBD2 (5 bases). Per germline, CDR1 LNHDA and CDR2 SQIVND (reference sequence). Trimming stripped 3 bases from V and 6 bases from J, with 10 bases between. This CDR3 has 13 amino acids. CDR3 in DNA: TGTGCCAGTAGTATGGGTACGGGGGATACGCAGTATTTT. Translation: CASSMGTGDTQYF.

This chain joins TRBV28 and TRBJ1-5; 12 positions agree with TRBD1. The CDR3 consists of 17 residues. Germline V gene sequence: CDR1 MDHEN, CDR2 SYDVKM. Trimming at V came to 5 bases and at J to 2 bases, leaving 7 bases not matched to a gene. The CDR3: CASSTGTGGYGNQPQHF. In DNA form, the CDR3 reads TGTGCCAGCAGTACTGGGACAGGGGGCTATGGCAATCAGCCCCAGCATTTT.

This clone was seen only once. The CDR3 loop is CASSRAGDSYEQYF. CDR3 nucleotides: TGCGCCAGCAGCAGGGCAGGGGACTCCTACGAGCAGTACTTC. The chain recombines TRBV5-1 with TRBJ2-7; tentative D call: TRBD1 (6 bases). This CDR3 has 14 residues. The V end lost 4 bases, the J end lost 0 bases, and 11 bases lay between the germline ends. Germline V gives CDR1 SGHRS, CDR2 YFSETQ.

This clone has only a few counts. The chain links TRBV5-4 to TRBJ2-1; D gene ambiguous. Trimming took off 0 bases at V and 7 bases at J, with 8 bases between the two ends. Germline assignment: CDR1 SGHNT and CDR2 YYREEE (reference sequence). The CDR3 runs 13 residues. CDR3: CASSLEQYNEQFF. CDR3 in DNA: TGTGCCAGCAGCTTGGAACAGTATAATGAGCAGTTCTTC.

This clone was observed a handful of times. The rearrangement links TRBV4-1 to TRBJ1-4, with 10 nucleotides matching TRBD1. J lost 7 bases, V lost 0 bases, and 5 bases had no gene match. CDR1 is MGHRA and CDR2 is YSYEKL in the germline V gene. This CDR3 spans 16 amino acids. The CDR3 nucleotides read TGCGCCAGCAGCCAAGAGGGGACAGGGGCCGGTGAAAAACTGTTTTTT. Translating it yields CASSQEGTGAGEKLFF.

The V gene is TRBV7-6, the J gene TRBJ2-1; 8 bases map to TRBD2. Losses at the gene ends were 4 bases for V and 5 bases for J; bases not matched to a gene: 13. Germline V gene data show CDR1 as SGHVS and CDR2 as FNYEAQ. The CDR3 has 17 amino acids. The CDR3 sequence: CASSSPGGAPRDNEQFF. The CDR3 coding sequence is TGTGCCAGCAGCTCACCCGGGGGGGCCCCCCGCGACAATGAGCAGTTCTTC.

The chain links TRBV10-2 to TRBJ2-7; 11 nucleotides match TRBD2. The V gene end was trimmed by 7 bases and the J gene end by 2 bases; junction bases not matched to a gene: 10. CDR3 length: 16 residues. From germline, CDR1 is WSHSY and CDR2 SAAADI. The CDR3 DNA reads as TGCGCCAGCATCTGGACTAGCGGGCCAGACGCCTACGAGCAGTACTTC. Amino acid sequence: CASIWTSGPDAYEQYF.

This clone has just one count. This chain joins TRBV5-1 and TRBJ1-2, with D tentatively TRBD1 (5 bases). The germline gives CDR1 SGHRS, CDR2 YFSETQ. Trimming removed 0 bases at V and 3 bases at J, with 9 bases between. This CDR3 region has 14 residues. DNA for the CDR3: TGCGCCAGCAGCTTGGTTTCGGGGGACTATGGCTACACCTTC. Its translation is CASSLVSGDYGYTF. Based on the CDR3 plus reference TRBV5-1 and TRBJ1-2, the full variable domain is KAGVTQTPRYLIKTRGQQVTLSCSPISGHRSVSWYQQTPGQGLQFLFEYFSETQRNKGNFPGRFSGRQFSNSRSEMNVSTLELGDSALYLCASSLVSGDYGYTFGSGTRLTVV.

J is TRBJ2-7 and V is TRBV5-1, with TRBD1 matching 9 bases. Per the germline V gene, CDR1 is SGHRS and CDR2 is YFSETQ. The CDR3 has 16 amino acids. V shed 5 bases and J 1 base; nucleotides not matched to a gene: 10. This chain's CDR3 is CASRPDGDRASYEQYF. The CDR3 nucleotides are TGCGCCAGCAGGCCGGACGGGGACAGGGCTTCCTACGAGCAGTACTTC.

The table lists this clone with a few counts. V is TRBV6-5 and J is TRBJ2-5, with 7 bases identical to TRBD1. Germline assignment: CDR1 MNHEY and CDR2 SVGAGI. CDR3 length equals 12 residues. The junction had 1 base not matched to a gene; V was cut back by 5 bases and J by 4 bases. The CDR3 region has the DNA TGTGCCAGCAGTGACAGGGTAGAGACCCAGTACTTC. This sequence encodes CASSDRVETQYF.

The chain has TRBV11-2 and TRBJ1-3; D gene uncertain. This CDR3 region has 16 residues. Germline V lookup: CDR1 SGHAT, CDR2 FQNNGV. V dropped 3 bases and J dropped 0 bases, with 12 bases sitting between them. CDR3 coding DNA: TGTGCCAGCAGCTTTGCCCAGGCTAACTCTGGAAACACCATATATTTT. Its protein is CASSFAQANSGNTIYF.

The rearrangement links TRBV9 to TRBJ2-1, with a weak D call TRBD2 (6 bases). CDR1 SGDLS and CDR2 YYNGEE come from the germline V gene. The CDR3 runs to 14 residues. V lost 0 bases and J 10 bases, leaving 14 bases between the germline ends. The CDR3 protein is CASSVGWGVEEQFF. CDR3 in DNA: TGTGCCAGCAGCGTAGGCTGGGGGGTGGAGGAGCAGTTCTTC.

The chain couples TRBV28 to TRBJ2-7; TRBD1 aligns across 11 bases. Unmatched junction bases numbered 12, after V lost 6 bases and J lost 5 bases. Germline assignment: CDR1 MDHEN and CDR2 SYDVKM. The CDR3 totals 16 residues. The CDR3 DNA follows: TGTGCCAGCAGGCCGTTACCCGGGACAGGGGGGGACGAGCAGTACTTC. Its translation is CASRPLPGTGGDEQYF.

The CDR3 here is CASTQTGLNTEAFF. DNA for the CDR3: TGTGCCAGCACCCAGACAGGGCTGAACACTGAAGCTTTCTTT. The V gene is TRBV6-1, the J gene TRBJ1-1; the match to TRBD1 covers 7 bases. The V gene end was trimmed by 7 bases and the J gene end by 0 bases; junction bases not matched to a gene: 5. CDR3 length: 14 amino acids. Germline CDR1 MNHNS, CDR2 SASEGT.

This clone was observed a single time. The chain employs TRBV2 and TRBJ2-5; D is possibly TRBD2 (5 bases). Trimming removed 6 bases from V and 5 bases from J, with 16 bases in between. Germline V gene sequence: CDR1 SNHLY, CDR2 FYNNEI. This CDR3 is 14 amino acids long. The CDR3 DNA reads TGTGCCAGCAGCGCCGATTACCGGAGGGAGACCCAGTACTTC. Encoded protein: CASSADYRRETQYF.

This clone was observed once. The V call is TRBV11-2, the J call TRBJ1-1, with D hard to call. CDR1 SGHAT and CDR2 FQNNGV come from the germline V gene. Deletions cut 1 base from V and 4 bases from J, with 10 bases between. This CDR3 is 14 amino acids long. The CDR3 DNA is TGTGCCAGCAGCTTAGGAAAACGGTTCACTGAAGCTTTCTTT. Protein: CASSLGKRFTEAFF.

The gene calls are TRBV7-3 and TRBJ2-3; TRBD2 matches 10 bases. The CDR3 is 14 amino acids. Germline trimming cut 5 bases from V and 7 bases from J; bases unmatched to any gene: 6. Germline values: CDR1 SGHTA, CDR2 FQGTGA. This CDR3 is CASSPAGGPNTQYF. CDR3 nucleotides: TGTGCCAGCAGCCCAGCGGGAGGGCCGAATACGCAGTATTTT.

V is TRBV7-4 and J is TRBJ2-5; TRBD1 aligns across 7 bases. The CDR3 length is 14 residues. Losses at the gene ends were 6 bases for V and 5 bases for J; bases not matched to a gene: 9. Germline values: CDR1 SGHVT, CDR2 SQSDAQ. CDR3 nucleotide sequence: TGTGCCAGCAGAAAACAGGGGATGGGGGAGACCCAGTACTTC. This codes for CASRKQGMGETQYF.

This clone was detected a few times. V usage is TRBV10-2 and J usage is TRBJ2-5; TRBD1 matches 9 bases. The CDR3 runs to 14 residues. The V segment lost 6 bases and the J segment 2 bases; nucleotides outside the gene matches: 4. Germline V gene lookup returns CDR1 WSHSY and CDR2 SAAADI. As DNA, the CDR3 is TGCGCCAGCAGAGGACAGGGGAATCAAGAGACCCAGTACTTC. Amino acid sequence: CASRGQGNQETQYF.

The gene calls are TRBV19 and TRBJ1-1; tentatively, D is TRBD1 (5 bases). The CDR3 spans 15 residues. Germline V lookup: CDR1 LNHDA, CDR2 SQIVND (reference sequence). V was trimmed by 2 bases and J by 1 base, leaving 11 bases between them. Here the CDR3 DNA reads TGTGCCAGTAGTATAACAGGTTTGGGGAACACTGAAGCTTTCTTT. Amino acid sequence: CASSITGLGNTEAFF.

The chain carries TRBV6-1 and TRBJ1-2; 7 nucleotides line up with TRBD1. The CDR3 totals 14 residues. The junction had 8 bases not matched to a gene; V was cut back by 5 bases and J by 5 bases. Germline V gene sequence: CDR1 MNHNS, CDR2 SASEGT. The CDR3 spells CASSLRDSTYGYTF. The CDR3 DNA is TGTGCCAGCAGTCTACGGGACAGTACTTATGGCTACACCTTC.

The chain joins TRBV7-2 to TRBJ2-5; tentatively, D is TRBD2 (6 bases). CDR3 size: 15 residues. The germline V gene has CDR1 SGHTA and CDR2 FQGNSA. V was clipped by 5 bases and J by 5 bases, with 18 bases between them. The DNA of the CDR3 is TGTGCCAGCAGCCCCGCACTAGCTTTACAGGAGACCCAGTACTTC. It encodes CASSPALALQETQYF.

The chain uses TRBV30 and TRBJ1-1; tentatively, D is TRBD1 (5 bases). V shed 0 bases and J shed 4 bases, with 18 bases lying between them. Germline V gives CDR1 GTSNPN, CDR2 SVGIG (reference sequence). The CDR3 is 16 amino acids. CDR3 sequence: CAWSVSSHWRGTEAFF. Here the CDR3 DNA reads TGTGCCTGGAGTGTTAGTAGTCACTGGAGGGGCACTGAAGCTTTCTTT.

This chain links TRBV6-5 with TRBJ2-2; TRBD2 matches 11 bases. The CDR3 has 16 residues. V was clipped by 3 bases and J by 4 bases; unmatched bases: 4. CDR1 is MNHEY, CDR2 SVGAGI, per germline. The CDR3 region has the DNA TGTGCCAGCAGTTATGCTAGCGGGGGGCCCACCGGGGAGCTGTTTTTT. Translating it yields CASSYASGGPTGELFF.

The rearrangement links TRBV5-4 to TRBJ2-7, with D tentatively TRBD2 (6 bases). V shed 1 base and J shed 7 bases, with 9 bases lying between them. The CDR3 runs 12 residues. Germline V gene sequence: CDR1 SGHNT, CDR2 YYREEE (reference sequence). The CDR3 here is CASSLFAGEQYF. The CDR3 DNA sequence: TGTGCCAGCAGCTTGTTCGCGGGAGAGCAGTACTTC.

The chain combines TRBV6-1 with TRBJ2-3; the D gene is possibly TRBD1 (5 bases). V lost 2 bases to trimming and J lost 0 bases, with 12 bases between them. The CDR3 is 16 residues long. CDR1 and CDR2 from the germline V gene are MNHNS and SASEGT. This CDR3 reads CASSELQGLSTDTQYF. Here the CDR3 DNA reads TGTGCCAGCAGTGAACTCCAGGGCCTTAGCACAGATACGCAGTATTTT.

As DNA, the CDR3 is TGTGCCAGCAGCTTAGCCAACAATGAGCAGTTCTTC. Amino acids: CASSLANNEQFF. This rearrangement joins TRBV11-2 to TRBJ2-1, with unresolved D. Trimming pared 1 base from V and 5 bases from J, leaving 3 bases between. This CDR3 has 12 residues. The germline V gene encodes CDR1 SGHAT and CDR2 FQNNGV.

The rearrangement links TRBV7-2 to TRBJ2-3; perhaps TRBD2 as D (7 bases). Trimming cost V 1 base and J 2 bases, with 16 bases left between them. Germline V CDR1 and CDR2: SGHTA, FQGNSA. The CDR3 has 17 residues. CDR3 loop: CASSLDAGGGPTDTQYF. In nucleotides, the CDR3 is TGTGCCAGCAGCTTAGACGCGGGCGGGGGCCCCACAGATACGCAGTATTTT.